Sequencing of this TCR beta chain was carried out in a study of CD8 T cells in Susac syndrome. cDNA came from about 0.5 to 1 ug RNA primed by random hexamers. Multiplex immunoSEQ PCR targeted 54 Vbeta and 13 Jbeta TCR beta segments. MiXCR, applied by TCRdb to the immunoSEQ multiplex PCR reads, yields one record per CDR3 protein. The data contain tens of thousands of distinct CDR3 sequences, around 96% of them singletons. Trimming cost V 0 bases and J 5 bases, with 5 bases left between them. The CDR3 is made up of 13 amino acids. CDR1 and CDR2 (germline): LGHDT, YNNKEL (reference sequence). The multiple sclerosis control group consisted of treatment-naive patients whose relapsing-remitting disease, which was either stable or active, fulfilled revised McDonald criteria.

The chain is built from TRBV3-1 and TRBJ2-1, with D unclear. This clonotype was obtained from a human donor with multiple sclerosis. Material: CD4+ T cells from PBMCs. CDR3 region: CASSQDGNNEQFF. In DNA form, the CDR3 reads TGTGCCAGCAGCCAAGATGGGAACAATGAGCAGTTCTTC.